This TCR beta chain is drawn from a study of cytomegalovirus exposure and HLA in healthy donors. With respect to this clone: Its specificity is not known.

Regarding the study as a whole: Later analysis associated a missense DCLRE1C variant with TCR beta V- and J-gene trimming.

J was trimmed by 10 bases and V by 0 bases; bases with no gene match: 5. The germline V gene encodes CDR1 ENHRY and CDR2 SYGVKD. This CDR3 contains 15 residues. Both 60 Vbeta primers and 13 Jbeta primers went into the PCR. Using immunoSEQ multiplex PCR, the repertoire was profiled, and TCRdb retains in-frame clones only, with some absent. Counted here are around 180,000 clones, approximately 80% occurring once; the ten biggest clones make up 2% to 2.5%. The origin of this receptor is a man aged 55 to 70 in good health and CMV-seronegative. Material: PBMCs. The genes are TRBV10-3 and TRBJ1-6; TRBD1 matches 8 bases. CDR3 in amino acids: CAISESRQGNSPLHF. CDR3 sequence (DNA): TGTGCCATCAGTGAGTCTAGACAGGGGAACTCACCCCTCCACTTT.